Below are 29 T cell receptor beta chains sequenced from a single sample in a study of T cell repertoires in cytomegalovirus infection. Antigen specificity for these receptors is unknown. Each CDR3 protein gets one entry after TCRdb re-called the reads with MiXCR. The repertoire includes some 500,000 distinct CDR3 sequences, just under 40% of them detected once, and around 48% sits in the top ten. The sequencing here drew on cultured PBMCs, taken from culture after CMV antigen stimulation. These receptors all come from a human donor in good health (CMV status not recorded). Some clones in this sample may be carry-over from other donors' samples.

The chain has TRBV6-1 and TRBJ2-7, with a tentative D call TRBD2 (5 bases). The germline V gene encodes CDR1 MNHNS and CDR2 SASEGT. The ends were cut back, 5 bases at V and 4 bases at J, with 18 bases in the middle. This CDR3 is 15 amino acids long. The DNA for the CDR3 is TGTGCCAGCAGTCGAAGCGGTCGAGAGCGTTACGAGCAGTACTTC. Protein product: CASSRSGRERYEQYF.

In this sample, this clonotype turned up a few times. In DNA, the CDR3 is TGTGCCAGCAGTCTTAGACAGCTTTATGGCTACACCTTC. It specifies CASSLRQLYGYTF. This chain uses TRBV7-2 with TRBJ1-2, with a weak D call TRBD1 (5 bases). V was clipped by 6 bases and J by 5 bases, with 13 bases between them. The CDR3 has 13 residues. The V gene's germline CDR1 is SGHTA and CDR2 FQGNSA.

V and J are TRBV18 and TRBJ1-6; TRBD1 is a possible D gene (5 bases). The V gene's germline CDR1 is KGHSH and CDR2 LQKENI. The CDR3 has 15 amino acids. V lost 3 bases and J 7 bases, leaving 13 bases between the germline ends. The CDR3 here is CASSPSGTLNSPLHF. The CDR3 DNA sequence: TGTGCCAGCTCACCCTCCGGGACGTTAAATTCACCCCTCCACTTT.

This clonotype came up a few times. The chain has TRBV7-2 and TRBJ2-1; 16 nucleotides align to TRBD2. CDR1 and CDR2 from the germline V gene are SGHTA and FQGNSA. The CDR3 is 21 amino acids. With V trimmed by 0 bases and J by 1 base, 9 bases remained unmatched. The CDR3 DNA sequence: TGTGCCAGCAGCTTAGCAGGGGGACTAGCGGGAGGGCATCGATCCTACAATGAGCAGTTCTTC. Translated: CASSLAGGLAGGHRSYNEQFF.

The chain recombines TRBV19 with TRBJ2-3; perhaps D is TRBD1 or TRBD2 (5 bases each). Germline CDR1 is LNHDA and CDR2 is SQIVND (reference sequence). V dropped 6 bases and J dropped 6 bases, with 19 bases sitting between them. This CDR3 spans 15 amino acids. CDR3: CASRLGRGIWDTQYF. The CDR3 coding sequence is TGTGCCAGTAGATTGGGACGTGGAATCTGGGATACGCAGTATTTT. Based on the CDR3 plus reference TRBV19 and TRBJ2-3, the full variable domain is DGGITQSPKYLFRKEGQNVTLSCEQNLNHDAMYWYRQDPGQGLRLIYYSQIVNDFQKGDIAEGYSVSREKKESFPLTVTSAQKNPTAFYLCASRLGRGIWDTQYFGPGTRLTVL.

The chain uses TRBV5-6 and TRBJ2-1; D is ambiguous. Trimming removed 4 bases at V and 8 bases at J, with 25 bases between. Germline CDR1 is SGHDT and CDR2 is YYEEEE. The CDR3 runs 17 residues. CDR3 sequence reads: CASSRILVSKSRYEQFF. The CDR3 DNA is TGTGCCAGCAGCCGTATTCTAGTTAGCAAGAGTAGGTATGAGCAGTTCTTC.

The chain has TRBV27 and TRBJ1-5; D not certain. This CDR3 contains 13 residues. The V gene's germline CDR1 is MNHEY and CDR2 SMNVEV (reference sequence). V was cut by 4 bases and J by 6 bases, with 10 bases left in between. In nucleotides, the CDR3 is TGTGCCAGCAGTTCCCGGTATTCTCAGCCCCAGCATTTT. Encoded protein: CASSSRYSQPQHF.

The chain joins TRBV20-1 to TRBJ1-6; D is perhaps TRBD1 (5 bases). The V end lost 3 bases, the J end lost 10 bases, and 19 bases lay between the germline ends. The germline V gene has CDR1 DFQATT and CDR2 SNEGSKA (reference sequence). This CDR3 has 15 residues. In DNA, the CDR3 is TGCAGTGCTAGCCAGGGACGGCTGGGCGTATCACCCCTCCACTTT. This translates into CSASQGRLGVSPLHF.

This clonotype was counted at least ten times. V usage is TRBV28 and J usage is TRBJ2-5; D is ambiguous. The germline V gene encodes CDR1 MDHEN and CDR2 SYDVKM. V was pared by 2 bases and J by 7 bases, with 8 bases between. This CDR3 contains 12 residues. The DNA of the CDR3 is TGTGCCAGCAGTTTAGCCCAGCGGACCCAGTACTTC. Encoded protein: CASSLAQRTQYF.

V and J are TRBV6-6 and TRBJ2-7; tentative D call: TRBD2 (6 bases). Trimming pared 0 bases from V and 3 bases from J, leaving 12 bases between. The germline gives CDR1 MNHNY, CDR2 SVGAGI (reference sequence). The CDR3 is 15 amino acids. The DNA of the CDR3 is TGTGCCAGCAGTTACTCTTGGCGGGGCAGCTACGAGCAGTACTTC. It yields the protein CASSYSWRGSYEQYF.

This clonotype was seen only a few times. V and J are TRBV6-1 and TRBJ1-1; TRBD1 agrees at 10 bases. Germline V CDR1 and CDR2: MNHNS, SASEGT. The V gene end was trimmed by 6 bases and the J gene end by 0 bases; junction bases not matched to a gene: 7. The CDR3 loop spans 16 amino acids. The CDR3 nucleotides read TGTGCCAGCAGGACCGGGACAGGGGTATTGAACACTGAAGCTTTCTTT. Residues: CASRTGTGVLNTEAFF.

The genes are TRBV5-4 and TRBJ2-7, with 7 bases matching TRBD1. Germline loops: CDR1 SGHNT, CDR2 YYREEE (reference sequence). V lost 4 bases to trimming and J lost 5 bases; unmatched junction nucleotides: 12. CDR3 length equals 15 residues. CDR3 DNA sequence: TGTGCCAGCAGCCTCACCGACAGGGCTCGAGACGAGCAGTACTTC. Its translation: CASSLTDRARDEQYF.

This chain links TRBV20-1 with TRBJ1-2; weak D call: TRBD1 (6 bases). CDR1 is DFQATT, CDR2 SNEGSKA, per germline (reference sequence). V lost 6 bases and J lost 4, with 24 bases in between. The CDR3 runs 16 residues. The CDR3 sequence is CSAPPRTVYTPYGYTF. For the CDR3, the DNA is TGCAGTGCCCCCCCCCGGACAGTCTACACCCCCTATGGCTACACCTTC.

In its sample, this clonotype was seen a few times. This chain links TRBV19 with TRBJ2-5; 7 positions match TRBD2. After removal of 3 bases from V and 5 bases from J, the junction contained 3 bases not matched to a gene. The germline V gene encodes CDR1 LNHDA and CDR2 SQIVND (reference sequence). The CDR3 has 13 residues. In DNA, the CDR3 is TGTGCCAGTAGTATCGGGGGGACGGAGACCCAGTACTTC. It yields the protein CASSIGGTETQYF.

For this clonotype: A junction end diverges from the germline sequence, so it may reflect a read error. The chain is built from TRBV4-3 and TRBJ2-7; the match to TRBD2 covers 8 bases. This CDR3 comprises 18 residues. Germline CDR1 and CDR2: LGHNA and YSLEER. The CDR3 DNA reads as TGCGCCAGCAGCCAGCTCGGGGGACACTCCGGGGGGGCCTACGTGCAGTACTTC. Its translation: CASSQLGGHSGGAYVQYF.

This clonotype came up a few times. This chain links TRBV7-6 with TRBJ2-4, with D perhaps matching TRBD2 (6 bases). This CDR3 spans 14 amino acids. The V gene's germline CDR1 is SGHVS and CDR2 FNYEAQ. V lost 5 bases to trimming and J lost 7 bases, with 15 bases between them. CDR3 in DNA: TGTGCCAGCAGCCTACCGACTAGTAGTAACATTCAGTACTTC. Its protein product is CASSLPTSSNIQYF.

The genes are TRBV7-2 and TRBJ2-2, with D maybe TRBD2 (5 bases). V was pared by 3 bases and J by 1 base, with 6 bases between. CDR1 and CDR2 from the germline V gene are SGHTA and FQGNSA. The CDR3 runs 14 residues. The CDR3 region is CASSFGMNTGELFF. The CDR3 DNA sequence: TGTGCCAGCAGCTTCGGGATGAACACCGGGGAGCTGTTTTTT.

This clonotype was seen many times. Here the CDR3 DNA reads TGTGCCAGCAGTTGGGACAGAACAGATACGCAGTATTTT. Translation gives CASSWDRTDTQYF. The V call is TRBV7-2, the J call TRBJ2-3, with 7 positions matching TRBD1. CDR3 length equals 13 residues. V was clipped by 6 bases and J by 3 bases; unmatched bases: 3. Per germline, CDR1 SGHTA and CDR2 FQGNSA. Together with reference TRBV7-2 and TRBJ2-3, the CDR3 gives the full variable domain: GAGVSQSPSNKVTEKGKDVELRCDPISGHTALYWYRQSLGQGLEFLIYFQGNSAPDKSGLPSDRFSAERTGGSVSTLTIQRTQQEDSAVYLCASSWDRTDTQYFGPGTRLTVL.

This clonotype was counted a few times. This chain uses TRBV3-1 with TRBJ2-7; no reliable D call. CDR1 is LGHDT and CDR2 is YNNKEL in the germline V gene (reference sequence). The CDR3 covers 13 residues. Trimming removed 6 bases at V and 0 bases at J, with 9 bases between. In DNA form, the CDR3 reads TGTGCCAGCAGTCACGACAACTCCTACGAGCAGTACTTC. Amino acid sequence: CASSHDNSYEQYF.

This rearrangement joins TRBV13 to TRBJ1-1; 8 positions match TRBD1. The germline gives CDR1 PRHDT, CDR2 FYEKMQ (reference sequence). The CDR3 consists of 13 residues. The V gene end was trimmed by 3 bases and the J gene end by 7 bases; junction bases not matched to a gene: 4. CDR3 residues: CASSLGQVGEAFF. DNA for the CDR3: TGTGCCAGCAGCTTGGGACAGGTGGGTGAAGCTTTCTTT.

At least ten counts were recorded for this clonotype. In nucleotides, the CDR3 is TGTGCCAGCAGCTCGCCGGGGACTGGGGCCAACGTCCTGACTTTC. It yields the protein CASSSPGTGANVLTF. The genes are TRBV7-2 and TRBJ2-6; tentatively, D is TRBD2 (5 bases). Germline CDR1 SGHTA, CDR2 FQGNSA. The CDR3 has 15 amino acids. Deletions cut 4 bases from V and 2 bases from J, with 9 bases between.

This chain links TRBV14 with TRBJ2-1; TRBD2 agrees at 15 bases. Per the germline V gene, CDR1 is SGHDN and CDR2 is FVKESK. This CDR3 spans 16 amino acids. V lost 1 base to trimming and J lost 10 bases; unmatched junction nucleotides: 5. CDR3 DNA: TGTGCCAGCAGCCAAGTATGGGGACTAGCGGGGGGCGAGCAGTTCTTC. Its protein product is CASSQVWGLAGGEQFF.

This clonotype was seen repeatedly, ten times or more. This sequence joins TRBV7-2 and TRBJ2-3; D is possibly TRBD1 or TRBD2 (5 bases each). CDR3 length equals 16 residues. Germline CDR1 is SGHTA and CDR2 is FQGNSA. V dropped 4 bases and J dropped 2 bases, with 16 bases sitting between them. The CDR3 protein is CASSSGAVGTTDTQYF. The CDR3 DNA reads as TGTGCCAGCAGCTCCGGGGCGGTGGGGACCACAGATACGCAGTATTTT.

This clonotype appeared a few times. The chain uses TRBV5-1 and TRBJ1-1; TRBD1 aligns across 7 bases. The CDR3 is 14 amino acids. V was pared by 0 bases and J by 6 bases, with 5 bases of the junction left unmatched. CDR1 and CDR2 (germline): SGHRS, YFSETQ. Here the CDR3 reads CASSLGQGGPEAFF. CDR3 nucleotide sequence: TGCGCCAGCAGCTTGGGACAGGGAGGGCCTGAAGCTTTCTTT.

The V call is TRBV20-1, the J call TRBJ2-7, with D uncertain. CDR1 is DFQATT, CDR2 SNEGSKA, per germline (reference sequence). This CDR3 has 15 amino acids. Trimming took off 5 bases at V and 0 bases at J, with 17 bases between the two ends. Written as DNA, the CDR3 is TGCAGTGCTCAGCCCCCGACCTTGAGCTCCTACGAGCAGTACTTC. Its protein is CSAQPPTLSSYEQYF.

The chain is built from TRBV6-6 and TRBJ2-3; 7 nucleotides align to TRBD2. Germline CDR1 MNHNY, CDR2 SVGAGI (reference sequence). V trimming: 0 bases; J trimming: 3 bases; junction bases outside the gene matches: 6. The CDR3 is 16 amino acids. The CDR3 coding sequence is TGTGCCAGCAGTTACTCCGTCCGGGGGGTTACAGATACGCAGTATTTT. Its protein product is CASSYSVRGVTDTQYF.

This chain connects TRBV12-5 to TRBJ2-3, with D perhaps matching TRBD2 (6 bases). CDR1 and CDR2 from the germline V gene are LGHNT and FRNRAP. The CDR3 is made up of 16 amino acids. V dropped 3 bases and J dropped 3 bases, with 16 bases sitting between them. The CDR3 DNA follows: TGTGCTAGTGGTTTTCCGAGGAAGGGGAGGACAGATACGCAGTATTTT. Its translation: CASGFPRKGRTDTQYF.

This clonotype was seen a few times. The gene calls are TRBV14 and TRBJ2-2; perhaps TRBD1 as D (5 bases). The V end was cut by 1 base, the J end by 4 bases, with 10 bases between. This CDR3 is built from 15 residues. Germline values: CDR1 SGHDN, CDR2 FVKESK. CDR3 sequence reads: CASSQAGRITGELFF. The DNA of the CDR3 is TGTGCCAGCAGCCAAGCAGGGCGTATCACCGGGGAGCTGTTTTTT.

The J gene is TRBJ1-2, the V gene TRBV19; 9 nucleotides agree with TRBD1. From germline, CDR1 is LNHDA and CDR2 SQIVND (reference sequence). V dropped 4 bases and J dropped 4; count of bases not matched to a gene: 16. This CDR3 contains 18 residues. CDR3 in amino acids: CASSSMRLGQGLLYGYTF. As DNA, the CDR3 is TGTGCCAGTAGTAGCATGCGTTTGGGACAGGGCCTTCTCTATGGCTACACCTTC.